This T cell receptor (beta chain) originates from a study of radiation and T cells in renal cell carcinoma. The data were produced by immunoSEQ multiplex PCR, yet TCRdb's version contains in-frame clones alone and is incomplete. The top ten hold less than 20% of the sample, which has approximately 150,000 clones, around nine tenths seen once. The V gene's germline CDR1 is LNHDA and CDR2 SQIVND (reference sequence). CDR3 length equals 15 residues. V lost 6 bases to trimming and J lost 2 bases, with 14 bases between them. Time point of the sample: blood 4 weeks post-SBRT, at nephrectomy. Treatment: 15 Gy SBRT to primary tumor, nephrectomy 4 weeks later. Nephrectomy followed 15 Gy stereotactic body radiation by 4 weeks. The tumor was a clear cell renal cell carcinoma. Notes on this clone: Its antigen is currently unknown.

Study-level points and caveats: From baseline, blood top tumor clonotypes peaked at 2 weeks post-radiation.

The chain couples TRBV19 to TRBJ1-5; TRBD1 is a possible D gene (6 bases). This sample comprised blood, obtained from a patient whose treatment included radiotherapy and nephrectomy. The TCR comes from a woman between 45 and 65 years old with renal cell carcinoma. This CDR3 reads CASSVQGLGNQPQHF. For the CDR3, the DNA is TGTGCCAGTAGCGTACAGGGCCTTGGCAATCAGCCCCAGCATTTT.